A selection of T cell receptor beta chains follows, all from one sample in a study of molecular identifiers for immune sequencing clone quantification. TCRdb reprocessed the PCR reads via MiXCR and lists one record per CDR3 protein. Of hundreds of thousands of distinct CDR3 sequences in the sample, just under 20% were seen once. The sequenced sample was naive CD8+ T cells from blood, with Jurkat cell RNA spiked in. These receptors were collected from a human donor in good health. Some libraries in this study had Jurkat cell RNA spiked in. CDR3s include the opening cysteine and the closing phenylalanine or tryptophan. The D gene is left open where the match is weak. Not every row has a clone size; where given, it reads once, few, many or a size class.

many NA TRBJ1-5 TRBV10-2 TGCGCCAGCAGTGGTTTCAGGGGATGGGAGCCCCAGCATTTT CASSGFRGWEPQHF
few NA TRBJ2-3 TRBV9 TGTGCCAGCAGCGTGTCACTGGGCACAGATACGCAGTATTTT CASSVSLGTDTQYF
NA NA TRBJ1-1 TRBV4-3 TGCGCCAGCAGCCAAGATCGCTTTCGGAACACTGAAGCTTTCTTT CASSQDRFRNTEAFF
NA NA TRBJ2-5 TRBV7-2 TGTGCCAGCAGCTTAGCGTGGATCGGGACCCTTGGAGAGACCCGGTACTTC CASSLAWIGTLGETRYF
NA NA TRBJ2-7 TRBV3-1 TGTGCCAGCAGCCAAGGTTTTTCTGGGATAACCTACGAGCAGTACTTC CASSQGFSGITYEQYF
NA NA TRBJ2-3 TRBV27 TGTGCCAGCAGTTCCATCTCAGGGTCATATACAGATACGCAGTATTTT CASSSISGSYTDTQYF
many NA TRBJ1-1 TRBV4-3 TGCGCCAGCAGCCAATTTGGCGGAGGGACTGAAGCTTTCTTT CASSQFGGGTEAFF
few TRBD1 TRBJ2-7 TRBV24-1 TGTGCCACCAGTGATACAGGGGGGTACGAGCAGTACTTC CATSDTGGYEQYF
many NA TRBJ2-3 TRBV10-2 TGCGCCAGCAGTGATCCAGTACAGTTTAGCACAGATACGCAGTATTTT CASSDPVQFSTDTQYF
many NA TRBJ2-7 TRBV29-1 TGCAGCGTTGAAGTCCAAACAGGTTTTGAGCAGTACTTC CSVEVQTGFEQYF
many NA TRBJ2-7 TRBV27 TGTGCCAGCAGTTTAGCGGCCACCCAGTACGAGCAGTACTTC CASSLAATQYEQYF
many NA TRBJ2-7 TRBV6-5 TGTGCCAGCAGTCCCTCCTACTACGAGCAGTACTTC CASSPSYYEQYF
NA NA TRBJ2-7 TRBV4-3 TGCGCCAGCAGCGGAGGGGCTTCAGGGGGATACGAGCAGTACTTC CASSGGASGGYEQYF
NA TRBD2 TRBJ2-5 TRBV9 TGTGCCAGCAGCCCGGGGACTAGCGGGAGGGCGGAGACCCAGTACTTC CASSPGTSGRAETQYF
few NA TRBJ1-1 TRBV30 TGTGCCTGGAGTCTCCAGGGGTACGGCACTGAAGCTTTCTTT CAWSLQGYGTEAFF
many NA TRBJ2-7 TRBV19 TGTGCCAGTAGTACGGACAAGGGACCTTACGAGCAGTACTTC CASSTDKGPYEQYF
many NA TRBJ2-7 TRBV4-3 TGCGCCAGCAGCCTTAAGACCGGGACGGGTGTCTACGAGCAGTACTTC CASSLKTGTGVYEQYF
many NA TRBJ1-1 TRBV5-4 TGTGCCAGCAGCTTGGTTGGCGGGGGGGATGAAGCTTTCTTT CASSLVGGGDEAFF
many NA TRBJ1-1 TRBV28 TGTGCCAGCAGTCCCCGGACAGACCACACTGAAGCTTTCTTT CASSPRTDHTEAFF
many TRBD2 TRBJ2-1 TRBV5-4 TGTGCCAGCAGCATAGGGACTAGCGCGGATGAGCAGTTCTTC CASSIGTSADEQFF
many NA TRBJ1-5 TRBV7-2 TGTGCCAGCAGCTTAGATAGGGCAGGCCCCACGGCCCAGCATTTT CASSLDRAGPTAQHF
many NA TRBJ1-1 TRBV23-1 TGCGCCAGCAGTCAATCGTGCTTCGGACAGTGTATGAACACTGAAGCTTTCTTT CASSQSCFGQCMNTEAFF
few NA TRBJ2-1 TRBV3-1 TGTGCCAGCAGCCAAGAAGCGAGCGGTCTAACCATATTCAGCTCCTACAATGAGCAGTTCTTC CASSQEASGLTIFSSYNEQFF
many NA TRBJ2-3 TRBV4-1 TGCGCCAGCAGCCCCCCCGAGGTCCTAGATACGCAGTATTTT CASSPPEVLDTQYF
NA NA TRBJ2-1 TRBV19 TGTGCCAGTAGTATAGCGGCTTACCTCAAAAATGAGCAGTTCTTC CASSIAAYLKNEQFF
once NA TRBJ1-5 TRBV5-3 TGTGCCAGCAGCTGGACCACAAGCCAGCCCCGGCATTTT CASSWTTSQPRHF
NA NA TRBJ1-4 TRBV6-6 TGTGCCAGCAGTGACCTGACCTTAGATCTGAATGAAAAACTGTTTTTT CASSDLTLDLNEKLFF
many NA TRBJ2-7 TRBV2 TGTGCCAGCAGGAACACACCCGAGCAGTACTTC CASRNTPEQYF
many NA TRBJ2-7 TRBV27 TGTGCCAGCAGCCCGGAATTGACAGAAACCTACGAGCAGTACTTC CASSPELTETYEQYF
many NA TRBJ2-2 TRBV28 TGTGCCAGCAGTTTGTACAGGGAGAACACCGGGGAGCTGTTTTTT CASSLYRENTGELFF
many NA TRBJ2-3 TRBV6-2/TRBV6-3 TGTGCCAGCAGTTACTCGAACCCCGCGGCAGATACGCAGTATTTT CASSYSNPAADTQYF
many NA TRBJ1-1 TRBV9 TGTGCCAGCAGCGTTCAGCCGATCGACCCTGAAGCTTTCTTT CASSVQPIDPEAFF
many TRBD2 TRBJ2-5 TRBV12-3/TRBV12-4 TGTGCCAGCACCCGACTAGCGGGGGACCAAGAGACCCAGTACTTC CASTRLAGDQETQYF